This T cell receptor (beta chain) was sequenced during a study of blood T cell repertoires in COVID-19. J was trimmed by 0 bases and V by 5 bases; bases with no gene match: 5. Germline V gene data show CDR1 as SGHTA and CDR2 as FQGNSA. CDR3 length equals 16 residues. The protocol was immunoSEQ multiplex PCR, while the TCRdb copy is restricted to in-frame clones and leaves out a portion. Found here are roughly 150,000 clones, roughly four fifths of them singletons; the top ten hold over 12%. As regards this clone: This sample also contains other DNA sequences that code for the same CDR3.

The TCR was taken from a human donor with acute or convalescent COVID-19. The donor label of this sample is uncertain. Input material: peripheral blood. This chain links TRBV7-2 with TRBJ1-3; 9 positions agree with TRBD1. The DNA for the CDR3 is TGTGCCAGCAGCGTCACAGGGGGCAACTCTGGAAACACCATATATTTT. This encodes CASSVTGGNSGNTIYF.